Presented here are 6 T cell receptor beta chains from one specimen sequenced in a study of blood T cell repertoires in COVID-19. Generated by immunoSEQ multiplex PCR, the TCRdb table keeps only in-frame clones and is missing some. This sample has roughly 60,000 clones; around 86% occur once, and the top ten carry 7.4%. The specimen sequenced was peripheral blood. Source of these receptors: a human donor with active COVID-19. The donor label of this sample is uncertain.

This chain joins TRBV5-1 and TRBJ1-4, with a possible D match to TRBD1 (5 bases). CDR3 length: 17 residues. Germline CDR1 reads SGHRS; CDR2 reads YFSETQ. V was shortened by 6 bases and J by 0 bases, with 18 bases between the two germline ends. CDR3: CASTSQGLGATNEKLFF. Here the CDR3 DNA reads TGCGCCAGCACCTCGCAGGGATTGGGTGCAACTAATGAAAAACTGTTTTTT.

The chain recombines TRBV5-1 with TRBJ1-2; 8 nucleotides align to TRBD1. There are 12 residues in the CDR3. V was pared by 3 bases and J by 9 bases, with 4 bases of the junction left unmatched. The germline CDR1 and CDR2 sequences are SGHRS and YFSETQ. The CDR3 DNA is TGCGCCAGCAGCTATGACAGGGGTAGCTACACCTTC. This translates into CASSYDRGSYTF.

Only one count was recorded for this clone. The chain has TRBV5-6 and TRBJ2-1; perhaps TRBD2 as D (5 bases). Germline V gene lookup returns CDR1 SGHDT and CDR2 YYEEEE. The CDR3 runs to 14 residues. V lost 0 bases and J lost 9, with 13 bases in between. The CDR3 here is CASSLVTKRGEQFF. In DNA form, the CDR3 reads TGTGCCAGCAGCTTGGTCACCAAACGGGGTGAGCAGTTCTTC. Looking up the rest from reference TRBV5-6 and TRBJ2-1 gives the full variable domain: DAGVTQSPTHLIKTRGQQVTLRCSPKSGHDTVSWYQQALGQGPQFIFQYYEEEERQRGNFPDRFSGHQFPNYSSELNVNALLLGDSALYLCASSLVTKRGEQFFGPGTRLTVL.

J is TRBJ2-3 and V is TRBV9, with TRBD2 identical over 9 bases. Germline CDR1 reads SGDLS; CDR2 reads YYNGEE. The CDR3 is made up of 15 amino acids. Germline trimming cut 0 bases from V and 7 bases from J; bases unmatched to any gene: 6. CDR3 in DNA: TGTGCCAGCAGCGTAGGGGCGGGGGGGCAATATACGCAGTATTTT. It specifies CASSVGAGGQYTQYF. The entire variable domain, with the rest obtained from reference TRBV9 and TRBJ2-3, is as follows: DSGVTQTPKHLITATGQRVTLRCSPRSGDLSVYWYQQSLDQGLQFLIQYYNGEERAKGNILERFSAQQFPDLHSELNLSSLELGDSALYFCASSVGAGGQYTQYFGPGTRLTVL.

J is TRBJ2-7 and V is TRBV28, with 8 bases that match TRBD2. V lost 6 bases, J lost 4 bases, and 11 bases stayed unmatched. Germline-derived CDR1 and CDR2 are MDHEN and SYDVKM. CDR3 length equals 15 residues. CDR3 in amino acids: CASSYTSGGRYEQYF. For the CDR3, the DNA is TGTGCCAGCAGCTACACTAGCGGAGGGAGGTACGAGCAGTACTTC.

This chain links TRBV19 with TRBJ1-5, with D possibly TRBD1 on 6 matching bases. Germline CDR1 and CDR2: LNHDA and SQIVND (reference sequence). The CDR3 is 16 residues long. Trimming removed 5 bases from V and 5 bases from J, with 19 bases in between. Here the CDR3 reads CASSSYRRQEDQPQHF. The DNA for the CDR3 is TGTGCCAGTAGTTCATACCGTCGACAGGAGGATCAGCCCCAGCATTTT.